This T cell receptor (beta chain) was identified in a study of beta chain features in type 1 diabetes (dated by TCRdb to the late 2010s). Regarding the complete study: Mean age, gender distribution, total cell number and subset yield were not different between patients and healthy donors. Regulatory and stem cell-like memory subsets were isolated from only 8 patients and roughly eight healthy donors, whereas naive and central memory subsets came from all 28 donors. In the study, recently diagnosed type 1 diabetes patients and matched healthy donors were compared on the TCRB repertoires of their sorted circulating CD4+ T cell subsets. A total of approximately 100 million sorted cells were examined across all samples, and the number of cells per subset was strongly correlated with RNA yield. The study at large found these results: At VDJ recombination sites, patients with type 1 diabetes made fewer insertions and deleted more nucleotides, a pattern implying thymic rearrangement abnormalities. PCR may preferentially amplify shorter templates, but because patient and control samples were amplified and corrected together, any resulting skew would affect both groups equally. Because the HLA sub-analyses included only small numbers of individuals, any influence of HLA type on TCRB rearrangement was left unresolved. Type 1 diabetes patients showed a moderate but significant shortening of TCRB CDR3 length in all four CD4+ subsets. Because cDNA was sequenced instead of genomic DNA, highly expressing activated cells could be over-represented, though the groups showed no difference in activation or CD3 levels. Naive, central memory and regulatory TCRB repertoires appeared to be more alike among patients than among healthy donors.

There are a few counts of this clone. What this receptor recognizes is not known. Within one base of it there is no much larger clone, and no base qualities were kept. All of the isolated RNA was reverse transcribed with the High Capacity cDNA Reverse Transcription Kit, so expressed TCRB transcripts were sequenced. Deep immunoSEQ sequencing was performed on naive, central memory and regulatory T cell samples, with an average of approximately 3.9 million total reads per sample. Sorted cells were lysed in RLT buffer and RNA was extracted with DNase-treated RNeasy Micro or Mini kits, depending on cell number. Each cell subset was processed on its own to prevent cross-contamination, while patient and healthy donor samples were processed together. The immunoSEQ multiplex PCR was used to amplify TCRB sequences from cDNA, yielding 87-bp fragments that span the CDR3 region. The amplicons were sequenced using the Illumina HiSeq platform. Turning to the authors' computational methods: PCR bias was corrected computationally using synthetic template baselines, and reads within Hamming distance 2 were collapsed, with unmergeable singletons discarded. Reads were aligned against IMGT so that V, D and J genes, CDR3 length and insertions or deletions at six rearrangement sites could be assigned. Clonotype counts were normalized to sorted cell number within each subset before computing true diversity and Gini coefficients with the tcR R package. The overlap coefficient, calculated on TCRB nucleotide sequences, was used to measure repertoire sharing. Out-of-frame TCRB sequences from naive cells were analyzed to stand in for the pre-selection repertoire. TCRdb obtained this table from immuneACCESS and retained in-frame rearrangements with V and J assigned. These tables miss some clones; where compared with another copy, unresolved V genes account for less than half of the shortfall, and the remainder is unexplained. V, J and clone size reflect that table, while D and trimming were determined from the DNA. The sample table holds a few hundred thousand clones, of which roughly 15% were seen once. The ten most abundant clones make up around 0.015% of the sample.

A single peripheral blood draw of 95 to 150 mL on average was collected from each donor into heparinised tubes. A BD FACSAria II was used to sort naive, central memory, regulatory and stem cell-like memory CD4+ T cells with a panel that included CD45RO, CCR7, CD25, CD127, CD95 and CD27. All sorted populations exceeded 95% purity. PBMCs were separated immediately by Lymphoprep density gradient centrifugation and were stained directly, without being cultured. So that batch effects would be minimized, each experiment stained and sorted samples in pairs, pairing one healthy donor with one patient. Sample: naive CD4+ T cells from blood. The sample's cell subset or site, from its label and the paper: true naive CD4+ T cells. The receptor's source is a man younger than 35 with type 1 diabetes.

The CDR3 protein: CASSPETRGPQHF. The DNA sequence is TGTGCCAGCTCACCAGAGACTCGTGGGCCCCAGCATTTT. The V and J segments used are TRBV18 and TRBJ1-5; no D gene can be assigned with confidence. Sequences KGHSH (CDR1) and LQKENI (CDR2) are obtained from the germline V gene. Taken from cysteine to phenylalanine, the CDR3 has 13 residues. Only the CDR3 part of the read is kept: 39 bases, read in frame from the first base. V is pared back by 2 bases and J by 9 bases, with 11 bases lying between the germline termini. Where the CDR3 stops, the reference TRBV18 and TRBJ1-5 genes take over; the full variable domain is NAGVMQNPRHLVRRRGQEARLRCSPMKGHSHVYWYRQLPEEGLKFMVYLQKENIIDESGMPKERFSAEFPKEGPSILRIQQVVRGDSAAYFCASSPETRGPQHFGDGTRLSIL.